Shown below are 24 T cell receptor beta chains from a single sample sequenced in a study of T cells after yellow fever vaccination. TCRdb redid the calling of the 5' RACE reads with MiXCR, one entry per CDR3 protein. The table lists about 340,000 distinct CDR3 sequences, roughly 9.4% of them singletons. This specimen was PBMCs, taken on the day of the first yellow fever vaccination. These receptors were collected from a man between 18 and 35 years old who received the YFV17D yellow fever vaccine.

This clonotype appeared a few times. This chain links TRBV6-2 or TRBV6-3 with TRBJ1-6, with D unresolved. Germline V gene lookup returns CDR1 MNHEY and CDR2 SVGEGT. This CDR3 contains 13 residues. Trimming pared 4 bases from V and 14 bases from J, leaving 15 bases between. This CDR3 is CASSSPTPFALHF. Here the CDR3 DNA reads TGTGCCAGCAGTTCCCCGACGCCTTTCGCCCTCCACTTT.

V gene TRBV5-5 combines with J gene TRBJ1-2, with D perhaps matching TRBD1 (5 bases). Looked up from germline, CDR1 is SGHKS and CDR2 is YYEKEE (reference sequence). Trimming cost V 1 base and J 6 bases, with 13 bases left between them. The CDR3 runs to 14 residues. The CDR3, as DNA: TGTGCCAGCAGCTTGTGGGAGGGGCGCGATGGCTACACCTTC. Its translation is CASSLWEGRDGYTF. Based on the CDR3 plus reference TRBV5-5 and TRBJ1-2, the full variable domain is DAGVTQSPTHLIKTRGQQVTLRCSPISGHKSVSWYQQVLGQGPQFIFQYYEKEERGRGNFPDRFSARQFPNYSSELNVNALLLGDSALYLCASSLWEGRDGYTFGSGTRLTVV.

This clonotype was recorded at least ten times. The chain recombines TRBV5-1 with TRBJ2-3; TRBD2 agrees at 12 bases. There are 16 residues in the CDR3. V lost 7 bases to trimming and J lost 2 bases; unmatched junction nucleotides: 8. Germline V gives CDR1 SGHRS, CDR2 YFSETQ. In DNA, the CDR3 is TGCGCCAGCTCCCGACGACTAGCGGGGGTCACAGATACGCAGTATTTT. This codes for CASSRRLAGVTDTQYF.

This clonotype was found a few times. Relative to the germline gene, one junction end is altered; a read error may explain this. This sequence joins TRBV18 and TRBJ1-1; D unclear. The length of the CDR3 is 13 residues. The germline V gene encodes CDR1 KGHSH and CDR2 LQKENI. CDR3 sequence reads: CASSPPTIKGAFF. For the CDR3, the DNA is TGTGCCAGCTCTCCACCGACAATAAAAGGGGCTTTCTTT.

The chain joins TRBV12-3 or TRBV12-4 to TRBJ1-6; D remains unclear. The CDR3 is 16 residues long. Trimming stripped 3 bases from V and 0 bases from J, with 9 bases between. The CDR3 spells CASSFMTASYNSPLHF. The CDR3 DNA follows: TGTGCCAGCAGTTTTATGACGGCCTCCTATAATTCACCCCTCCACTTT.

The chain combines TRBV7-2 with TRBJ2-5; D not certain. Looked up from germline, CDR1 is SGHTA and CDR2 is FQGNSA. There are 15 residues in the CDR3. V was pared by 2 bases and J by 9 bases, with 19 bases between. The CDR3 region has the DNA TGTGCCAGCAGCTTAATCGCGGACGGCGTTTGGGCCCAGTACTTC. Translated, it gives CASSLIADGVWAQYF.

This clonotype has more than one count but fewer than ten. This chain joins TRBV5-1 and TRBJ2-5; 8 bases agree with TRBD2. The CDR3 is 16 amino acids. Unmatched junction bases numbered 6, after V lost 0 bases and J lost 2 bases. CDR1 is SGHRS, CDR2 YFSETQ, per germline. Here the CDR3 reads CASSLAQRGPQETQYF. The CDR3 DNA is TGCGCCAGCAGCTTGGCCCAGCGGGGGCCACAAGAGACCCAGTACTTC.

A remark on this clonotype: A clone one base away is much larger, so this may be a read error. The chain carries TRBV9 and TRBJ2-5; the match to TRBD2 covers 14 bases. Germline assignment: CDR1 SGDLS and CDR2 YYNGEE. The CDR3 extends over 15 amino acids. CDR3 amino acids: CASSVTSGGAEAQYF. CDR3 sequence (DNA): TGTGCCAGCAGCGTGACTAGCGGGGGGGCAGAGGCCCAGTACTTC.

The J gene is TRBJ2-2, the V gene TRBV6-1; D possibly corresponds to TRBD2 (5 bases). The CDR3 runs to 15 residues. CDR1 MNHNS and CDR2 SASEGT come from the germline V gene. V was cut by 2 bases and J by 1 base, with 8 bases left in between. The chain's CDR3 is CASSESGRNTGELFF. CDR3 sequence (DNA): TGTGCCAGCAGTGAAAGCGGCAGGAACACCGGGGAGCTGTTTTTT.

This clonotype has just a few counts. The chain combines TRBV20-1 with TRBJ2-7; 10 nucleotides line up with TRBD1. Germline V lookup: CDR1 DFQATT, CDR2 SNEGSKA (reference sequence). This CDR3 spans 14 amino acids. Trimming at V came to 3 bases and at J to 5 bases, leaving 7 bases not matched to a gene. DNA for the CDR3: TGCAGTGCTAGCTTTGGGACAGGGGTAAACGAGCAGTACTTC. Translation: CSASFGTGVNEQYF.

This clonotype was counted a few times. The chain is built from TRBV5-1 and TRBJ1-4, with 11 bases aligning to TRBD1. Germline-derived CDR1 and CDR2 are SGHRS and YFSETQ. The V segment lost 4 bases and the J segment 8 bases; nucleotides outside the gene matches: 10. The CDR3 covers 16 residues. The CDR3 DNA reads as TGCGCCAGCAGCCAAAACCCGGGACAGGGGGTCGAAAAACTGTTTTTT. Its translation is CASSQNPGQGVEKLFF.

CDR3 in DNA: TGTGCCACCAAGGAAGAGTTGGGCGGCAGCTCTGGGGCCAACGTCCTGACTTTC. Translation: CATKEELGGSSGANVLTF. This sequence joins TRBV12-3 or TRBV12-4 and TRBJ2-6; no reliable D call. Trimming removed 10 bases from V and 0 bases from J, with 22 bases in between. CDR3 size: 18 residues.

This clonotype has more than one count but fewer than ten. The chain joins TRBV12-3 or TRBV12-4 to TRBJ2-2, with 8 bases matching TRBD1. The CDR3 has 14 amino acids. V lost 3 bases to trimming and J lost 7 bases; unmatched junction nucleotides: 4. This CDR3 reads CASSLGQDIGELFF. For the CDR3, the DNA is TGTGCCAGCAGTTTGGGACAGGACATCGGGGAGCTGTTTTTT.

The J gene is TRBJ1-2, the V gene TRBV5-1; no reliable D call. Germline loops: CDR1 SGHRS, CDR2 YFSETQ. The CDR3 has 14 amino acids. Trimming pared 9 bases from V and 1 base from J, leaving 16 bases between. The CDR3 loop reads CATLLGLLNYGYTF. The CDR3 bases are TGCGCCACCCTCCTCGGGCTCCTTAACTATGGCTACACCTTC.

This clonotype was counted only a few times. This chain uses TRBV2 with TRBJ2-6; no clear D gene. CDR3 size: 14 residues. Germline CDR1 and CDR2: SNHLY and FYNNEI. With 3 bases removed from V and 2 bases from J, the gap between germline ends came to 5 bases. The CDR3 sequence is CASSDRPGANVLTF. CDR3 nucleotides: TGTGCCAGCAGTGACAGACCTGGGGCCAACGTCCTGACTTTC.

This clonotype was detected a few times. The chain carries TRBV20-1 and TRBJ2-5; D assignment may be TRBD1 or TRBD2 (5 bases each). In germline, CDR1 is DFQATT, CDR2 SNEGSKA (reference sequence). Trimming stripped 4 bases from V and 5 bases from J, with 11 bases between. The CDR3 runs 12 residues. CDR3: CSAKRGTETQYF. The CDR3 nucleotides read TGCAGTGCTAAGAGGGGAACGGAGACCCAGTACTTC.

The J gene is TRBJ2-2, the V gene TRBV5-5, with no clear D. The CDR3 runs to 13 residues. Germline CDR1 SGHKS, CDR2 YYEKEE (reference sequence). V shed 1 base and J shed 8 bases, with 9 bases lying between them. CDR3 sequence reads: CASSLSGLGELFF. The CDR3 coding sequence is TGTGCCAGCAGCTTGTCCGGGTTGGGGGAGCTGTTTTTT.

This clonotype occurred many times. The V call is TRBV6-1, the J call TRBJ2-3, with 9 nucleotides matching TRBD2. CDR1 MNHNS and CDR2 SASEGT come from the germline V gene. This CDR3 contains 14 residues. V was clipped by 8 bases and J by 4 bases; unmatched bases: 7. CDR3 DNA sequence: TGTGCCAGCGGGCGGGGGGGCCGTGCAGATACGCAGTATTTT. Encoded protein: CASGRGGRADTQYF.

This clonotype was seen many times. The chain uses TRBV4-1 and TRBJ2-3; a weak D match, TRBD1 (5 bases). Between the trimmed V and J ends, which lost 0 bases and 6 bases, there was a span of 13 bases. CDR3 length equals 15 residues. Germline V lookup: CDR1 MGHRA, CDR2 YSYEKL. This CDR3 reads CASSQDQGALDTQYF. CDR3 nucleotide sequence: TGCGCCAGCAGCCAAGATCAAGGGGCGTTGGATACGCAGTATTTT.

This clonotype has only a few counts. The chain is built from TRBV9 and TRBJ1-3; the match to TRBD1 covers 10 bases. The CDR3 is made up of 16 amino acids. Germline values: CDR1 SGDLS, CDR2 YYNGEE. The V and J ends lost 3 bases and 3 bases, in that order; junction bases with no gene match: 6. Here the CDR3 reads CASSGQGAGGGNTIYF. The CDR3 DNA reads TGTGCCAGCAGCGGACAGGGGGCAGGAGGTGGAAACACCATATATTTT.

The chain employs TRBV20-1 and TRBJ1-6; D ambiguous. Germline CDR1 DFQATT, CDR2 SNEGSKA (reference sequence). V lost 6 bases to trimming and J lost 10 bases, with 10 bases between them. CDR3 length equals 11 residues. CDR3 in DNA: TGCAGTGCACCTCAGGCATCACCCCTCCACTTT. Residues: CSAPQASPLHF.

This clonotype was observed a handful of times. The gene calls are TRBV27 and TRBJ1-5; TRBD1 aligns across 8 bases. V gave up 5 bases and J gave up 0 bases; unmatched junction bases: 9. The CDR3 is 17 amino acids. CDR1 is MNHEY and CDR2 is SMNVEV in the germline V gene (reference sequence). CDR3 coding DNA: TGTGCCAGCAGTCCCACCCAGGGGGCGTATAGCAATCAGCCCCAGCATTTT. It translates to CASSPTQGAYSNQPQHF.

The chain uses TRBV4-1 and TRBJ1-5; 7 bases are shared with TRBD1. J was trimmed by 4 bases and V by 4 bases; bases with no gene match: 7. The CDR3 length is 15 residues. The germline gives CDR1 MGHRA, CDR2 YSYEKL. CDR3 coding DNA: TGCGCCAGCAGCCCTCGCTTACAGGGGAATCAGCCCCAGCATTTT. Translating gives CASSPRLQGNQPQHF.

This clonotype has only one observation. Being one base from a much bigger clone, this may be a read error. This chain uses TRBV7-2 with TRBJ1-1, with D maybe TRBD1 (6 bases). CDR3 length: 13 amino acids. The germline CDR1 and CDR2 sequences are SGHTA and FQGNSA. CDR3 coding DNA: TGTGACAGCAGCTTAGTGCAGGGGCGAGAAGCTTTCTTT. This encodes CDSSLVQGREAFF.